The rows below give T cell receptor beta chains drawn from one sample of a study of PD-1 blockade in classical Hodgkin lymphoma. Only in-frame clones appear in the TCRdb table, and some are missing; sequencing was by immunoSEQ multiplex PCR. Of 90,000 or so clones listed, roughly 78% are singletons. Sample: peripheral blood mononuclear cells (PBMCs), taken before the fourth cycle of nivolumab. These receptors were collected from a human donor with classical Hodgkin lymphoma. The CDR3 runs from the conserved cysteine through the conserved F or W.

V | CDR3
TRBV28 | CASSQSTSAVADTQYF
TRBV5-1 | CASSLFRRGLAGGPYVETQYF
TRBV18 | CASSPSSDYGYTF
TRBV9 | CASSVVFTAGGGTDTQYF
TRBV18 | CASSPIPLGASYEQYF
TRBV9 | CASSVNTGVAYGYTF
TRBV11-2 | CASSSLDRATNEKLFF
TRBV2 | CASTAYKIMDTQYF
TRBV5-4 | CASSLAGGNTEAFF
TRBV11-2 | CASSFSSGADFGTIYF
TRBV6-4 | CASSDLEGAVAYNEQFF
TRBV6-1 | CASSERDALFYGYTF
TRBV6-7 | CASRGGRENTEAFF
TRBV4-1 | CASSRPGHSSGNTIYF
TRBV18 | CASSPVSTAKETQYF
TRBV9 | CASSALPGLNTDTQYF
TRBV6-6 | CASNVLGEQFF
TRBV11-2 | CASSFTGTSGSFYNEQFF
TRBV29-1 | CSVGEGVNTGELFF
TRBV4-1 | CASSPLPFQTTDTQYF
TRBV27 | CASSLSGSSGNTIYF
TRBV19 | CASSIWRGQGDFNYGYTF
TRBV27 | CASSIGSYNEQFF
TRBV10-3 | CAIRPSGENTEAFF
TRBV21-1 | CASSKERVLAKNIQYF